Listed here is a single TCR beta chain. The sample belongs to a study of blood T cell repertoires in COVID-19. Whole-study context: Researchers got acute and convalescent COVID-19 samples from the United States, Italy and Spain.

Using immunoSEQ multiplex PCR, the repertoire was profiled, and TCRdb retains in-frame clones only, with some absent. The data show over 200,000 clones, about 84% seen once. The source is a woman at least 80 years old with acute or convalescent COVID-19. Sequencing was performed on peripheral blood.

Here the CDR3 reads CASRDLGLGGNYEQYF. The CDR3 nucleotides read TGTGCCAGCAGAGATCTTGGTTTAGGGGGCAATTACGAGCAGTACTTC. The chain has TRBV25-1 and TRBJ2-7, with 7 bases matching TRBD1. Trimming at V came to 6 bases and at J to 4 bases, leaving 15 bases not matched to a gene. This CDR3 region has 16 residues. Looked up from germline, CDR1 is MGHDK and CDR2 is SYGVNS.